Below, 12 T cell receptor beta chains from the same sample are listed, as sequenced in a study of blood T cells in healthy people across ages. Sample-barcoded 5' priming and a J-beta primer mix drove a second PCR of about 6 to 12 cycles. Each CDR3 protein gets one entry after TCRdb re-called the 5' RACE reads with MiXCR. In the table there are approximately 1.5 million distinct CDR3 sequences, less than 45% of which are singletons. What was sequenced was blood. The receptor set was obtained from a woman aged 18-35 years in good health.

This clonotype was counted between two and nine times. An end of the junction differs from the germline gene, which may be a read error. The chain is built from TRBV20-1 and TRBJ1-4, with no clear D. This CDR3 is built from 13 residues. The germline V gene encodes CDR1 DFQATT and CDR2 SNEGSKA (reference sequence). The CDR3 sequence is CSARDRSNEELFF. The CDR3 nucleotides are TGCAGTGCTAGGGACCGATCTAATGAAGAACTGTTTTTT.

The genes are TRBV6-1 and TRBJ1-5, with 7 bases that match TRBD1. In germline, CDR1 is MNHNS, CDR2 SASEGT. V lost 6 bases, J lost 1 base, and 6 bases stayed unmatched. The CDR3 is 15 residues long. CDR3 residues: CASRGTGASNQPQHF. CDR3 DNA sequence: TGTGCCAGCAGGGGTACAGGGGCCAGCAATCAGCCCCAGCATTTT.

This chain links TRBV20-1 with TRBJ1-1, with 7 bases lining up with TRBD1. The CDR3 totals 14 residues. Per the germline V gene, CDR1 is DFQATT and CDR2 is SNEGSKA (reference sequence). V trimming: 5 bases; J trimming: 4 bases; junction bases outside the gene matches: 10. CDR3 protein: CSAEAGGLVTEAFF. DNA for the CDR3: TGCAGTGCTGAAGCAGGGGGTCTCGTCACTGAAGCTTTCTTT.

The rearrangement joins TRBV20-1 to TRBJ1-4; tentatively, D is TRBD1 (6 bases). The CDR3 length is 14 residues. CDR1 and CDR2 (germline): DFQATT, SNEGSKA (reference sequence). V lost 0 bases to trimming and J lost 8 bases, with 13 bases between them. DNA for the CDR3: TGCAGTGCTAGAGAGCTTACAGGGTACGAAAAACTGTTTTTT. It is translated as CSARELTGYEKLFF.

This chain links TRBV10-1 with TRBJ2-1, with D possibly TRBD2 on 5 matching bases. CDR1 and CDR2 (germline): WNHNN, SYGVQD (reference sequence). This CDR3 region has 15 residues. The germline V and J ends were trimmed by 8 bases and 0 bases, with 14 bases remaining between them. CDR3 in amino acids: CASAGTGSSYNEQFF. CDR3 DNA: TGCGCCAGCGCCGGTACGGGGAGCTCCTACAATGAGCAGTTCTTC.

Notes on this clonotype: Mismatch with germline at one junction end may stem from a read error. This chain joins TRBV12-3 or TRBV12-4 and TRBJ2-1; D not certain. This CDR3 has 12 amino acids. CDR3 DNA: TGTGCCAGCAACCTATACTACAATGGGCAGTTCTTC. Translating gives CASNLYYNGQFF.

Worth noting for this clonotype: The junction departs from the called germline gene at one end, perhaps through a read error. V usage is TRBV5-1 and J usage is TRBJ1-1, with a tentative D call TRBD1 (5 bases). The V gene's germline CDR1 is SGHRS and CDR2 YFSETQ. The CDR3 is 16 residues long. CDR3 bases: TGCGCCAGTAGCTTGGTCGGGGGGGGAATGAACACTGAAGCTTTCTTT. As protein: CASSLVGGGMNTEAFF.

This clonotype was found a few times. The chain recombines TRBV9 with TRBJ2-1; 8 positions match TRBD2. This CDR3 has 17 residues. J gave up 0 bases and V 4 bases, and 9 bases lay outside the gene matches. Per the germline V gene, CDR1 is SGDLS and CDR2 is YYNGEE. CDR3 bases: TGTGCCAGCAGCCAGCGGGGAGCGGGAGACTCCTACAATGAGCAGTTCTTC. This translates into CASSQRGAGDSYNEQFF.

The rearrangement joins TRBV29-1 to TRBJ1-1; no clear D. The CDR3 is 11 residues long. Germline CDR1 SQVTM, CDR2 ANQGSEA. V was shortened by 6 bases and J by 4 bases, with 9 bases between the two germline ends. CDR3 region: CSVNRSTEAFF. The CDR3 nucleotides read TGCAGCGTCAATAGGAGCACTGAAGCTTTCTTT. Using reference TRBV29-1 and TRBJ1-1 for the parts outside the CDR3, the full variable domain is SAVISQKPSRDICQRGTSLTIQCQVDSQVTMMFWYRQQPGQSLTLIATANQGSEATYESGFVIDKFPISRPNLTFSTLTVSNMSPEDSSIYLCSVNRSTEAFFGQGTRLTVV.

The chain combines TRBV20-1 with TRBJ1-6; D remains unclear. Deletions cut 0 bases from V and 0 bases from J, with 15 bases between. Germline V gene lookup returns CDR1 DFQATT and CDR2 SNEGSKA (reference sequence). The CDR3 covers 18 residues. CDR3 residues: CSARDGRRLGSYNSPLHF. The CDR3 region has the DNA TGCAGTGCTAGAGATGGTCGAAGATTAGGCTCCTATAATTCACCCCTCCACTTT.

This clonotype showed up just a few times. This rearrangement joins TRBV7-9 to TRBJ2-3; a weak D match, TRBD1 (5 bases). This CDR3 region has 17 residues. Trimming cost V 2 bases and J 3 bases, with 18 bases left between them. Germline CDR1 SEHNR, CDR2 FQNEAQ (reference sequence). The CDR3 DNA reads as TGTGCCAGCAGCTTATCCCCAGGACAAATGGATACAGATACGCAGTATTTT. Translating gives CASSLSPGQMDTDTQYF.

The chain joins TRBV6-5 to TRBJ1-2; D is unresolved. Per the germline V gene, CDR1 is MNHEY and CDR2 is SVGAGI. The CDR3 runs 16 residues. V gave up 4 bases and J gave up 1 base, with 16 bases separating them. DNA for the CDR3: TGTGCCAGCAGTTCCTCTGTGGGGAGGTATAACTATGGCTACACCTTC. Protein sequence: CASSSSVGRYNYGYTF.